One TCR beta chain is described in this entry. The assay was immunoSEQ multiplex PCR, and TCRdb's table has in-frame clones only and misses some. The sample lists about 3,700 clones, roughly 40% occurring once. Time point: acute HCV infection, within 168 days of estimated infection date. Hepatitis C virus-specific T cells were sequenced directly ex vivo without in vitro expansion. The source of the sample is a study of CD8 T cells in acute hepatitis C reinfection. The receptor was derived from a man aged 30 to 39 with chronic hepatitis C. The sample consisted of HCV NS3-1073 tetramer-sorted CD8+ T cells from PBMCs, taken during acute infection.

The CDR3 nucleotides are TGTGCCAGCAGCCAAGATGGCGGGAGCGGGAGTCCTGACTTGGACATTCAGTACTTC. This translates into CASSQDGGSGSPDLDIQYF. The chain couples TRBV4-2 to TRBJ2-4; TRBD2 aligns across 8 bases. The trim removed 0 bases at V and 8 bases at J, leaving 18 bases unmatched. There are 19 residues in the CDR3. Germline lookup yields CDR1 LGHNA and CDR2 YNFKEQ.